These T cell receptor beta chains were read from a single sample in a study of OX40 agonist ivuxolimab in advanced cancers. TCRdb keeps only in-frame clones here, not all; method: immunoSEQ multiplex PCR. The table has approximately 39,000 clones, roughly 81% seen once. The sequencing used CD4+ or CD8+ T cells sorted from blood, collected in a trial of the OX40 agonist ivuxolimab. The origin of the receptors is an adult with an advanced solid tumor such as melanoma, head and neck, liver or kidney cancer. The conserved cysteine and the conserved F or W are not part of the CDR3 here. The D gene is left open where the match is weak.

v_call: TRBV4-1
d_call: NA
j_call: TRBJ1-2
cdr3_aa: ASSHQTAGVGYT

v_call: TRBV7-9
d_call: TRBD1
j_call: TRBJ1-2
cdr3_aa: ASSLQGAWYGYT

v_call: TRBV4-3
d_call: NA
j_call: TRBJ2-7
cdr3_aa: ASSPSRAAYEQY

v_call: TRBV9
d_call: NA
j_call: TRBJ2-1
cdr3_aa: ASSVVLSYNEQF

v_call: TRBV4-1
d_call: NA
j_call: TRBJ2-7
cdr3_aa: ASSQDENRVQGEQY

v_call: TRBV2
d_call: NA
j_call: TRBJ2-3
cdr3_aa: ASSGHLGRSSTDTQY

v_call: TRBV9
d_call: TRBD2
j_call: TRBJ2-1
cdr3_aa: ASSGRLGLAAYNEQF

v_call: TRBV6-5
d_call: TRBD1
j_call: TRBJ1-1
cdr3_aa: ASKSRQGYTEAF

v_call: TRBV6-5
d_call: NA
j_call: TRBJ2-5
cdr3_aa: ASSYSPAETQY

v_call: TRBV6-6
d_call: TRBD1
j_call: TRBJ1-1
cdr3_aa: ASSFDRGNTEAF

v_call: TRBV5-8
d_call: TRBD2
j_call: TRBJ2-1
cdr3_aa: ASSLADSGGAYGEQF

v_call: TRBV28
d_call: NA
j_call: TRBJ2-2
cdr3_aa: ASSLFQGRELF

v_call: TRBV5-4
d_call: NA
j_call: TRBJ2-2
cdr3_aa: ASSTGAGHTGELF

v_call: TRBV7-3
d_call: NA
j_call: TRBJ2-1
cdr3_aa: ASSSGAYLGEQF

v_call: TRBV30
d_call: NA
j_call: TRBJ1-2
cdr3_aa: AWSRQSTTYGYT

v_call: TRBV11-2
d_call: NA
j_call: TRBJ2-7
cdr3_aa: ASSFNPTYEQY

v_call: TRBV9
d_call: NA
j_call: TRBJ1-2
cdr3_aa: ASSDTATANYGYT

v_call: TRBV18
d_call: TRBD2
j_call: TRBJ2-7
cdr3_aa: ASSPPQGGRAGEQY